This T cell receptor beta chain came from a study of T cells expressing NK-cell markers. As for the study in general: Sorted T-cell subsets CD3+CD56+NKG2C+, CD3+CD56+NKG2C- and CD3+CD56-NKG2C+ were TCR beta-sequenced. Study results and limitations: What remained unclear was the HCMV specificity of expanded NKG2C+ T cell clones.

This CDR3 has 15 residues. With respect to this clonotype: What it recognizes is unknown.

TCRdb re-called the 5' RACE reads and gives one entry per CDR3 protein, without DNA. In total, the table holds some 110,000 distinct CDR3 sequences. Sequenced material: blood T cells: a sorted CD56 or NKG2C T cell subset, CD4+ or CD8+ T cells, or bulk PBMC T cells (not recorded which). The rearrangement uses TRBV12-3 or TRBV12-4 and TRBJ1-5; the TCRdb D gene call, TRBD1, has no DNA to confirm it. This TCR derives from a woman between 18 and 75 years old in good health. The CDR3 reads CASSTTGGRNQPQHF.